This T cell receptor beta chain was captured in a study of blood T cell repertoires in COVID-19. Across the study: The cDNA or gDNA used as material had been derived from T cells, B-cell-depleted T cells, or PBMCs.

This CDR3 region has 13 residues. Germline V lookup: CDR1 SGHKS, CDR2 YYEKEE (reference sequence). Trimming removed 2 bases from V and 10 bases from J, with 15 bases in between. In the authors' methods: The authors estimated nucleated cell counts from reference gene primer amplification. Here immunoSEQ multiplex PCR was the method, and the copy in TCRdb shows in-frame clones only, minus some. V, J and clone size reflect that table, while D and trimming were determined from the DNA. The sample lists 100,000 or so clones, approximately 86% occurring once. This clonotype was sampled from a man between 50 and 59 years old with active or convalescent COVID-19. The sample taken for sequencing was peripheral blood. The chain employs TRBV5-5 and TRBJ1-1; D ambiguous. CDR3 region: CASSFNPEEGAFF. Here the CDR3 DNA reads TGTGCCAGCAGCTTTAACCCCGAGGAAGGAGCTTTCTTT.